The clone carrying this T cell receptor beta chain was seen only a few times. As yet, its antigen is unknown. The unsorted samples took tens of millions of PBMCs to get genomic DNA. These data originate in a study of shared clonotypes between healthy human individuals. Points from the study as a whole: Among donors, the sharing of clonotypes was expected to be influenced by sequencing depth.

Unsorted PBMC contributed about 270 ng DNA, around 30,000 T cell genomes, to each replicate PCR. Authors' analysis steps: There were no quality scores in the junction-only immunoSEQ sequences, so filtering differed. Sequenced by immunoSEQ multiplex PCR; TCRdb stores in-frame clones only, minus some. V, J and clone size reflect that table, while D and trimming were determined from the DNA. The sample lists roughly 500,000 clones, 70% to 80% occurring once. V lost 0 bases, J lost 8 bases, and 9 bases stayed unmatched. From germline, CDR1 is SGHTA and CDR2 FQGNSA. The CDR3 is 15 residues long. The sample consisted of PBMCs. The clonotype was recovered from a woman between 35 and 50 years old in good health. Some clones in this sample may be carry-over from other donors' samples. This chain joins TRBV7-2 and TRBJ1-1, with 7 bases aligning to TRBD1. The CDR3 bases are TGTGCCAGCAGCTTAGCGACAGGGAGTAGTTCCGAAGCTTTCTTT. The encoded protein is CASSLATGSSSEAFF.